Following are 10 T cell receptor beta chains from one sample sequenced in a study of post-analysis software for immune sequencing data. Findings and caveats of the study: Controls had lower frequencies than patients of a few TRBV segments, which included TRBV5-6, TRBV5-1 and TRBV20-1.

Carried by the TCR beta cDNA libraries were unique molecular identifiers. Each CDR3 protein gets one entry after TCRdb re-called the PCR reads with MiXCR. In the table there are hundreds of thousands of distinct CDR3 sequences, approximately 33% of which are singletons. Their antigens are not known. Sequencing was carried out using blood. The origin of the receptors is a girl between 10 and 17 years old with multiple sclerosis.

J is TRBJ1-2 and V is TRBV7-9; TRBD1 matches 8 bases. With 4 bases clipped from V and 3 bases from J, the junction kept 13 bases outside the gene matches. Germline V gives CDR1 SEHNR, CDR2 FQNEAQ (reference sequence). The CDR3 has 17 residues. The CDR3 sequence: CASSSDRDRSSDYGYTF. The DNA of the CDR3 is TGTGCCAGCAGCTCGGACAGGGACCGATCTAGTGACTATGGCTACACCTTC.

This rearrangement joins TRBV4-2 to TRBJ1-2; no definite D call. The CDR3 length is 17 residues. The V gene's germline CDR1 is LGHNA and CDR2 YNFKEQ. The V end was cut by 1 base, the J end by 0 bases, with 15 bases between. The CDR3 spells CASSQVSTVLANYGYTF. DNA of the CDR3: TGTGCCAGCAGCCAAGTTAGTACGGTACTAGCTAACTATGGCTACACCTTC.

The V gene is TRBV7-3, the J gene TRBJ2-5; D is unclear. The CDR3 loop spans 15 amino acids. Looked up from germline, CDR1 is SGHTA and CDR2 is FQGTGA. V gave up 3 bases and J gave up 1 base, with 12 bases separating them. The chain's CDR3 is CASSLDLYPQETQYF. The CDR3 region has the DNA TGTGCCAGCAGCTTGGACCTTTACCCCCAAGAGACCCAGTACTTC.

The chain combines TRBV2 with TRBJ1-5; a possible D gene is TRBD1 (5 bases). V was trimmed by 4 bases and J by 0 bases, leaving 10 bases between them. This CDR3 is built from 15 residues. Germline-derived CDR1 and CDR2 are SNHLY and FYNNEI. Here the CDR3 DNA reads TGTGCCAGCAGTGGACAGCCATATAGCAATCAGCCCCAGCATTTT. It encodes CASSGQPYSNQPQHF.

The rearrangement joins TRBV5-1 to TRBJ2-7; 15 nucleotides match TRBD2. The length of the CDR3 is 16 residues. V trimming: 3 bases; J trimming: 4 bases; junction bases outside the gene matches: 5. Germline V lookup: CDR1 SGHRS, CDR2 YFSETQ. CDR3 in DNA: TGCGCCAGCAGCTGGACTAGCGGGGGGGCCTCTTACGAGCAGTACTTC. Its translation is CASSWTSGGASYEQYF.

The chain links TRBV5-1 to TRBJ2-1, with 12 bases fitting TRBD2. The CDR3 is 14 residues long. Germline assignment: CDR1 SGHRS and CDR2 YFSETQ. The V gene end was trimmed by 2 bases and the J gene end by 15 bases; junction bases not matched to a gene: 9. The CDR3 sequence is CASSLGLAGKVWFF. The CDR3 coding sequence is TGCGCCAGCAGCTTAGGACTAGCGGGAAAAGTCTGGTTCTTC.

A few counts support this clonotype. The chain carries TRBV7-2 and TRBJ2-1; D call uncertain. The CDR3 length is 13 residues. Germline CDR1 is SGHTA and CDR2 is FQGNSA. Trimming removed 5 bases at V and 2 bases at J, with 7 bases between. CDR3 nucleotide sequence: TGTGCCAGCAGCCCCTCGACCTACAATGAGCAGTTCTTC. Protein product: CASSPSTYNEQFF.

The CDR3, as DNA: TGCAGTGCTAGGCCCCCTGCGGTCTGGGATACGCAGTATTTT. Translated: CSARPPAVWDTQYF. The V call is TRBV20-1, the J call TRBJ2-3; no clear D. Per germline, CDR1 DFQATT and CDR2 SNEGSKA (reference sequence). V was shortened by 3 bases and J by 6 bases, with 16 bases between the two germline ends. CDR3 length: 14 amino acids.

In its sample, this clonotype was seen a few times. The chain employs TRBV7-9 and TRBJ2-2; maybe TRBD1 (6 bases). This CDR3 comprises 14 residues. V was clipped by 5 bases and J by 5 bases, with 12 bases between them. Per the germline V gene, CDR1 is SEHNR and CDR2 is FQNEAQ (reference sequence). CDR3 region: CASSPPQGTGELFF. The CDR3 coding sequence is TGTGCCAGCAGCCCACCACAGGGAACCGGGGAGCTGTTTTTT.

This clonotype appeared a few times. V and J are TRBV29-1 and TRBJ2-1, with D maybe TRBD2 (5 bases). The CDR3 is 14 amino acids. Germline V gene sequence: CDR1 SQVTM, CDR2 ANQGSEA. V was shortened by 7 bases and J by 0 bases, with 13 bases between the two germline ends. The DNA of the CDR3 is TGCAGCGCGTGGACTCAAAGCTCCTACAATGAGCAGTTCTTC. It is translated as CSAWTQSSYNEQFF.